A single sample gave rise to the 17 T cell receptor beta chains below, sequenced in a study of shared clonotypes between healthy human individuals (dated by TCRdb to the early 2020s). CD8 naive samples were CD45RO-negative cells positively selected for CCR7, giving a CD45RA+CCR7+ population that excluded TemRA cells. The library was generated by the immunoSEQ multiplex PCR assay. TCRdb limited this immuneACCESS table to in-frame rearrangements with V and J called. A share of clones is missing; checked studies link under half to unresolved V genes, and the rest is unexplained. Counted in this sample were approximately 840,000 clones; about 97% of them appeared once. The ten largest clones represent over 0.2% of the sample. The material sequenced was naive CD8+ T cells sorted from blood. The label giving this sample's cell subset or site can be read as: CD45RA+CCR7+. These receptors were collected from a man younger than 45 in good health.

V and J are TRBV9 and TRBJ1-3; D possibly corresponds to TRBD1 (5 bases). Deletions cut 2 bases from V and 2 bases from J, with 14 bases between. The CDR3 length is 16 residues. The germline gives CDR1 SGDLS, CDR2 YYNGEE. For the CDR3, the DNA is TGTGCCAGCAGCGTTGGGGGGAGTCCCCCTGGAAACACCATATATTTT. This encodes CASSVGGSPPGNTIYF.

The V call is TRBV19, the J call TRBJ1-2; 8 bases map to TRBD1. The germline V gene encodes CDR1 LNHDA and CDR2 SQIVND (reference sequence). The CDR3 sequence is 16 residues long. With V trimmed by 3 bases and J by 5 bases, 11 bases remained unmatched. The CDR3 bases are TGTGCCAGTAGTATTGGCCCGGGACAGGATTTTTATGGCTACACCTTC. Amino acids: CASSIGPGQDFYGYTF.

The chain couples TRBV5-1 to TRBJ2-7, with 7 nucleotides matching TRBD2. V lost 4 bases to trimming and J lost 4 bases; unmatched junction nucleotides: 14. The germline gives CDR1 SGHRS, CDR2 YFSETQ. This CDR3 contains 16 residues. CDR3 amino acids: CASSPYSGSFGYEQYF. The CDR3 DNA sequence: TGCGCCAGCAGCCCCTATAGCGGGTCATTCGGGTACGAGCAGTACTTC.

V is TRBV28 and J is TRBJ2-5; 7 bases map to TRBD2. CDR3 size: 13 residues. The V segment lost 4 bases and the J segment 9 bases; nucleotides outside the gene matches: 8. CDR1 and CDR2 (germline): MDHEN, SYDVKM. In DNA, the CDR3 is TGTGCCAGCAGTTCGTACGTGGGGGGGGCCCAGTACTTC. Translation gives CASSSYVGGAQYF.

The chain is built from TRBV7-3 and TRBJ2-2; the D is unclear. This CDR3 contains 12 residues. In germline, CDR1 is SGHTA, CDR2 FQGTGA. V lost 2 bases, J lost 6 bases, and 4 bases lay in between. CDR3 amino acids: CASSLGAGELFF. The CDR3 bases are TGTGCCAGCAGCTTAGGAGCCGGGGAGCTGTTTTTT. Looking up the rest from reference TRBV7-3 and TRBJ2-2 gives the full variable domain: GAGVSQTPSNKVTEKGKYVELRCDPISGHTALYWYRQSLGQGPEFLIYFQGTGAADDSGLPNDRFFAVRPEGSVSTLKIQRTERGDSAVYLCASSLGAGELFFGEGSRLTVL.

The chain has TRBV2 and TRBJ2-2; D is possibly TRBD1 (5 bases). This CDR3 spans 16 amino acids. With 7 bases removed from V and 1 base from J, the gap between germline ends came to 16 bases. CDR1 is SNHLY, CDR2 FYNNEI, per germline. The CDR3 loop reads CASNSRQLGNTGELFF. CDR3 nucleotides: TGTGCCAGCAATTCAAGACAGTTAGGGAACACCGGGGAGCTGTTTTTT.

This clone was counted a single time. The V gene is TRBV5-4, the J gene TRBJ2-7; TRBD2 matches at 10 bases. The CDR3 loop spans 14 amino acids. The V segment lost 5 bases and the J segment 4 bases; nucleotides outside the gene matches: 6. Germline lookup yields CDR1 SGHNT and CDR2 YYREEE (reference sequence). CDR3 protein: CASSSGTSDYEQYF. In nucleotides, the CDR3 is TGTGCCAGCAGTTCCGGGACTAGCGATTACGAGCAGTACTTC.

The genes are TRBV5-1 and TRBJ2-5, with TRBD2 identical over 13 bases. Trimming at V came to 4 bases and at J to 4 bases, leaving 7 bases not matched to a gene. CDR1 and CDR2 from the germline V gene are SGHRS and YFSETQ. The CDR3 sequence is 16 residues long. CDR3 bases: TGCGCCAGCAGCAGAGAACTAGCGGGAGGGCGAGAGACCCAGTACTTC. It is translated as CASSRELAGGRETQYF.

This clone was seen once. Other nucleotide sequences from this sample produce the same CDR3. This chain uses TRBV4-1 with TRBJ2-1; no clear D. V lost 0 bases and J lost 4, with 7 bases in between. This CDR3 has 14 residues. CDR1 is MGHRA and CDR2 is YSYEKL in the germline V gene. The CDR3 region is CASSQDSGYNEQFF. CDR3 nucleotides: TGCGCCAGCAGCCAAGATTCAGGTTACAATGAGCAGTTCTTC.

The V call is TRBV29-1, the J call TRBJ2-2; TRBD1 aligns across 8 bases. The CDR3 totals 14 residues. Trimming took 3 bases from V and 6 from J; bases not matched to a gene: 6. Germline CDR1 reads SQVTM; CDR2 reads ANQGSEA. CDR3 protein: CSVDHGQGPGELFF. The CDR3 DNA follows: TGCAGCGTTGATCACGGACAGGGCCCCGGGGAGCTGTTTTTT.

CDR3 sequence (DNA): TGTGCCAGCAGCCCCTGGAGGACCGGGGAGCTGTTTTTT. Translated: CASSPWRTGELFF. The genes are TRBV14 and TRBJ2-2; possibly TRBD2 for D (5 bases). The ends were cut back, 4 bases at V and 5 bases at J, with 8 bases in the middle. Germline values: CDR1 SGHDN, CDR2 FVKESK. The CDR3 totals 13 residues.

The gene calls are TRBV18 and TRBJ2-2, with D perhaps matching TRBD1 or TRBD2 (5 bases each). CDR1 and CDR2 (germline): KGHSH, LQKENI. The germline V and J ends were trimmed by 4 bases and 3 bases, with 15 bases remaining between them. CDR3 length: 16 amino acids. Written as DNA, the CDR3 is TGTGCCAGCTCACAAGAATTGGGGGTCGACACCGGGGAGCTGTTTTTT. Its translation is CASSQELGVDTGELFF.

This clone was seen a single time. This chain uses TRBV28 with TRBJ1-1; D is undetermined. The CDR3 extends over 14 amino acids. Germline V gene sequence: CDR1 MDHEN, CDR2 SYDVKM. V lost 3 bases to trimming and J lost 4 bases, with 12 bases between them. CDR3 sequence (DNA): TGTGCCAGCAGTTTTGGAGGGCGAGGCACTGAAGCTTTCTTT. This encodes CASSFGGRGTEAFF.

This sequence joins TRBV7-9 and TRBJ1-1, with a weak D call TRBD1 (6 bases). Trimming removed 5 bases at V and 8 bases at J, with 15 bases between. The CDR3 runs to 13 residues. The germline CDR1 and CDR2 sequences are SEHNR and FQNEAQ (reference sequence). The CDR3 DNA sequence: TGTGCCAGCAGCACCAGCGAGGGACACGAAGCTTTCTTT. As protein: CASSTSEGHEAFF. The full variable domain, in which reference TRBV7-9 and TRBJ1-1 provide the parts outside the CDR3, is DTGVSQNPRHKITKRGQNVTFRCDPISEHNRLYWYRQTLGQGPEFLTYFQNEAQLEKSRLLSDRFSAERPKGSFSTLEIQRTEQGDSAMYLCASSTSEGHEAFFGQGTRLTVV.

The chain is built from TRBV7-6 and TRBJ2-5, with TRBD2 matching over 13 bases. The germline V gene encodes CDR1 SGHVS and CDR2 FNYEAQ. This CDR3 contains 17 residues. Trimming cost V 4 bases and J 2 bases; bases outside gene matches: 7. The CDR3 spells CASSSLSGLAGQETQYF. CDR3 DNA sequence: TGTGCCAGCAGCTCACTCTCGGGACTAGCGGGACAAGAGACCCAGTACTTC.

The CDR3 coding sequence is TGTGCCAGCAGTCGGGGACTAGCGGGAACCTACGAGCAGTACTTC. Translated, it gives CASSRGLAGTYEQYF. The chain combines TRBV7-9 with TRBJ2-7; the match to TRBD2 covers 13 bases. CDR3 size: 15 residues. The germline CDR1 and CDR2 sequences are SEHNR and FQNEAQ (reference sequence). V gave up 6 bases and J gave up 2 bases; unmatched junction bases: 4. The variable domain in full, with the rest retrieved from reference TRBV7-9 and TRBJ2-7, is DTGVSQNPRHKITKRGQNVTFRCDPISEHNRLYWYRQTLGQGPEFLTYFQNEAQLEKSRLLSDRFSAERPKGSFSTLEIQRTEQGDSAMYLCASSRGLAGTYEQYFGPGTRLTVT.

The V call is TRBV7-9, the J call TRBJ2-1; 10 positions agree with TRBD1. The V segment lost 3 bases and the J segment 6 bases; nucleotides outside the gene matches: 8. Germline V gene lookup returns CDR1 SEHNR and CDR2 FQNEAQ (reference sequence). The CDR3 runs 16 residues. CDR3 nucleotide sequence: TGTGCCAGCAGCTTCCACCGGGACAGGGGAATCAATGAGCAGTTCTTC. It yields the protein CASSFHRDRGINEQFF.